The sequence of this T cell receptor (beta chain) was determined in a study of blood T cell repertoires in COVID-19. Study as a whole: The analysed material was cDNA or gDNA that came from T cells, B-cell-depleted T cells, or PBMCs.

The CDR3 totals 13 residues. Trimming pared 10 bases from V and 2 bases from J, leaving 12 bases between. The germline V gene encodes CDR1 MNHEY and CDR2 SVGAGI. The authors' processing: Cell counts per sample came from amplifying reference gene primers. TCRdb's copy holds only in-frame clones and misses some; the assay was immunoSEQ multiplex PCR. V and J calls and clone size are given by that table; D and trimming were obtained from the DNA. The repertoire includes some 180,000 clones, around 80% of them detected once, and 6.5% to 8.5% sits in the top ten. The chain is built from TRBV6-5 and TRBJ1-5; D ambiguous. This TCR came from a woman in her thirties or forties with COVID-19, enrolled during active disease. The sequenced sample consisted of peripheral blood. CDR3 coding DNA: TGTGCCACCAGCGGGTGGGGCAATCAGCCCCAGCATTTT. It translates to CATSGWGNQPQHF.